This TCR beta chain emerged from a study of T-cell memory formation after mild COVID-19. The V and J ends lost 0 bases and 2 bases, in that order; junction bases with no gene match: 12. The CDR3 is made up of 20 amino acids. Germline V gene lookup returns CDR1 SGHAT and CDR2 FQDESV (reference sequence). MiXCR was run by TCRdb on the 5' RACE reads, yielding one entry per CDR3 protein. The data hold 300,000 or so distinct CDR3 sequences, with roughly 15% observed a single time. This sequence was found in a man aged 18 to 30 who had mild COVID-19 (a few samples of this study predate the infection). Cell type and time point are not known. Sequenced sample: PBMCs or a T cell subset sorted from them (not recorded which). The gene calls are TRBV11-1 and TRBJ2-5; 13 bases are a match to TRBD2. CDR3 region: CASSLAGPLGLAGAQETQYF. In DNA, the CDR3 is TGTGCCAGCAGCTTAGCGGGCCCACTCGGACTAGCGGGGGCTCAAGAGACCCAGTACTTC.